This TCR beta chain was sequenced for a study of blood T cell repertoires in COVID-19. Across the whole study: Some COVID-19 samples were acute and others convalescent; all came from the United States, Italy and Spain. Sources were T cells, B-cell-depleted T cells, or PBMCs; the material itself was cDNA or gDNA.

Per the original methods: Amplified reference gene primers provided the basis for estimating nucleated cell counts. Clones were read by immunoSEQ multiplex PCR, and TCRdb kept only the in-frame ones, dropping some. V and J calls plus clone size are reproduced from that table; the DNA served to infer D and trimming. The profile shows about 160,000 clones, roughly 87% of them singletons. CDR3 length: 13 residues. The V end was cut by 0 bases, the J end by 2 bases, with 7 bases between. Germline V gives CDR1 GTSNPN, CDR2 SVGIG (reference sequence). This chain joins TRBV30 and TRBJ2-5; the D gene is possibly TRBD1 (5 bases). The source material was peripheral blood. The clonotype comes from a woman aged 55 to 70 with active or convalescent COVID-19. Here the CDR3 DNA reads TGTGCCTGGAGTGTATCAGGGCAAGAGACCCAGTACTTC. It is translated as CAWSVSGQETQYF.